This T cell receptor (beta chain) was observed in a study of T-cell memory formation after mild COVID-19. MiXCR, run by TCRdb on the 5' RACE reads, gives a single entry per CDR3 protein. This table has around 370,000 distinct CDR3 sequences, roughly 20% appearing once. There are a few counts of this clonotype. Antigen unknown. Whole-study findings and limits: Contracting CD4+ clones were located mainly in CM and EM, and CD8+ clones in EMRA. SARS-CoV-2 specificity was not confirmed for second-wave clones peaking on day 37. Cross-reactive memory seemingly joined, as some responding clones were found in pre-infection memory. Clones contracting day 15 to 85 were balanced CD4/CD8; later expanders leaned CD4+.

Per the germline V gene, CDR1 is SGHVS and CDR2 is FNYEAQ. CDR3 length: 16 amino acids. V shed 2 bases and J shed 7 bases, with 17 bases lying between them. The rearrangement joins TRBV7-6 to TRBJ2-2; possibly TRBD1 or TRBD2 for D (5 bases each). The TCR comes from an adult woman who had mild COVID-19 (a few samples of this study predate the infection). Cell type and time point are not known. Source material: PBMCs or a T cell subset sorted from them (not recorded which). The chain's CDR3 is CASSLLGAGTGGELFF. In DNA, the CDR3 is TGTGCCAGCAGCTTACTCGGGGCTGGGACCGGCGGGGAGCTGTTTTTT.